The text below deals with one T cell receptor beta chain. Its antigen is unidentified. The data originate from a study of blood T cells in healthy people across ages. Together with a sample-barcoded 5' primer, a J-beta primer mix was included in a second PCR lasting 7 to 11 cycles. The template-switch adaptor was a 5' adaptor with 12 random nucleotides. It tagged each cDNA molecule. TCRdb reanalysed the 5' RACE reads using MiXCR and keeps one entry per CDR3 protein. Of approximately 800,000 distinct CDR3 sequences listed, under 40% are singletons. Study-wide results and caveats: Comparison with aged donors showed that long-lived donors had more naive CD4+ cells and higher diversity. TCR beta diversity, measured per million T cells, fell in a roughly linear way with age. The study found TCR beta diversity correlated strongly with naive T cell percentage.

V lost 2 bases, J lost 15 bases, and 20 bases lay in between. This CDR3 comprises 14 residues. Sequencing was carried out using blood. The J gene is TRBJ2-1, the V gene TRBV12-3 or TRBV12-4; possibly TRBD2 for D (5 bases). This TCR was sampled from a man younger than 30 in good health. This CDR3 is CASSLKAGVRESFF. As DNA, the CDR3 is TGTGCCAGCAGTTTAAAGGCTGGGGTGAGGGAATCGTTCTTC.